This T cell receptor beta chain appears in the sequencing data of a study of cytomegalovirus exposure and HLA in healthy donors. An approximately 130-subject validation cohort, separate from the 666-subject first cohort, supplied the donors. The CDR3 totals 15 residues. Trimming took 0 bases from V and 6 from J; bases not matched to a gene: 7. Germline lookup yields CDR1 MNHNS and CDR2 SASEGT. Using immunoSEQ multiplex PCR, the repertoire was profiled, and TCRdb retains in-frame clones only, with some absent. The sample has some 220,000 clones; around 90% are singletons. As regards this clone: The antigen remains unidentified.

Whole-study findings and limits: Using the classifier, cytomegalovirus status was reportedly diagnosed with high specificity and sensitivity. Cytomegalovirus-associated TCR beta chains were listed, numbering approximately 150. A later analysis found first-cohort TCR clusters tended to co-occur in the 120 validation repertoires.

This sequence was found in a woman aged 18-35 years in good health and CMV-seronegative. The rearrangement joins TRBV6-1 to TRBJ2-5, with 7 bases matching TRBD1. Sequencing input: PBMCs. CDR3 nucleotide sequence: TGTGCCAGCAGTGAAGCGGTGACAGGGAGACAGACCCAGTACTTC. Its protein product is CASSEAVTGRQTQYF.